The next 23 T cell receptor beta chains were all read from a single sample in a study of a mutant IDH1 vaccine in newly diagnosed glioma. TCRdb keeps only in-frame clones here, not all; method: immunoSEQ multiplex PCR. The sample includes tens of thousands of clones, 81% of them seen just once. Regarding time point: week 5, during vaccination. Vaccinated patients received 300 ug of mutant IDH1 20-mer peptide per dose, with topical imiquimod. The antigens of these receptors remain unknown. The specimen was PBMCs, collected from a glioma patient whose treatment included an IDH1 peptide vaccine. The receptors were gathered from a man younger than 45 with glioma.

V and J are TRBV6-6 and TRBJ1-3; 7 bases are a match to TRBD1. The CDR3 is 15 residues long. Germline assignment: CDR1 MNHNY and CDR2 SVGAGI (reference sequence). Trimming cost V 2 bases and J 4 bases; bases outside gene matches: 5. The CDR3 DNA sequence: TGTGCCAGCAGTTACCAGGGGGGACGAGGAAACACCATATATTTT. It encodes CASSYQGGRGNTIYF.

The gene calls are TRBV28 and TRBJ1-3; D ambiguous. Germline loops: CDR1 MDHEN, CDR2 SYDVKM. The V gene lost 1 base and the J gene lost 0 bases, with 10 bases spanning the gap. The CDR3 covers 16 residues. CDR3 residues: CASSLLATNSGNTIYF. The DNA of the CDR3 is TGTGCCAGCAGTTTATTGGCCACCAACTCTGGAAACACCATATATTTT.

V and J are TRBV7-9 and TRBJ2-1; D unclear. Germline V CDR1 and CDR2: SEHNR, FQNEAQ (reference sequence). CDR3 length: 15 residues. V was cut by 5 bases and J by 0 bases, with 11 bases left in between. The CDR3 coding sequence is TGTGCCAGCAGCATTTACCGGAGCTCCTACAATGAGCAGTTCTTC. Its protein is CASSIYRSSYNEQFF.

The J gene is TRBJ1-5, the V gene TRBV28; no clear D. CDR3 length: 12 residues. From germline, CDR1 is MDHEN and CDR2 SYDVKM. V gave up 5 bases and J gave up 4 bases, with 6 bases separating them. CDR3 region: CASSPHNQPQHF. CDR3 bases: TGTGCCAGCAGTCCCCATAATCAGCCCCAGCATTTT.

This clone has a single count. The chain is built from TRBV6-1 and TRBJ1-5; maybe TRBD1 (5 bases). CDR3 length: 15 amino acids. Germline V gene sequence: CDR1 MNHNS, CDR2 SASEGT. Trimming pared 2 bases from V and 6 bases from J, leaving 14 bases between. CDR3 nucleotides: TGTGCCAGCAGTGAATGGGGGGGATTGAGTCAGCCCCAGCATTTT. This gives the protein CASSEWGGLSQPQHF.

The chain is built from TRBV18 and TRBJ2-2; perhaps TRBD1 as D (5 bases). Germline V gene data show CDR1 as KGHSH and CDR2 as LQKENI. This CDR3 region has 16 residues. Trimming stripped 6 bases from V and 7 bases from J, with 21 bases between. The DNA for the CDR3 is TGTGCCAGCTCCCCTAGAATAGGGGCGATCATCGGGGAGCTGTTTTTT. As protein: CASSPRIGAIIGELFF.

V is TRBV7-9 and J is TRBJ1-1; D unclear. Trimming pared 2 bases from V and 0 bases from J, leaving 7 bases between. Germline values: CDR1 SEHNR, CDR2 FQNEAQ (reference sequence). The CDR3 extends over 14 amino acids. For the CDR3, the DNA is TGTGCCAGCAGCTTAATCGTGGTGAACACTGAAGCTTTCTTT. Encoded protein: CASSLIVVNTEAFF.

This clone appeared a few times. V usage is TRBV29-1 and J usage is TRBJ1-1; D perhaps matches TRBD1 (6 bases). The ends were cut back, 4 bases at V and 4 bases at J, with 13 bases in the middle. Germline loops: CDR1 SQVTM, CDR2 ANQGSEA. This CDR3 comprises 13 residues. The CDR3 DNA follows: TGCAGCGTTGCCGAGGGGGATCGCACTGAAGCTTTCTTT. Translated: CSVAEGDRTEAFF.

The V gene is TRBV15, the J gene TRBJ2-1, with TRBD2 matching 8 bases. After removal of 5 bases from V and 3 bases from J, the junction contained 6 bases not matched to a gene. CDR1 is LNHNV, CDR2 YYDKDF, per germline (reference sequence). CDR3 size: 15 residues. CDR3: CATSLRRGVYNEQFF. DNA for the CDR3: TGTGCCACCAGCCTGAGGCGGGGGGTCTACAATGAGCAGTTCTTC.

The chain couples TRBV11-2 to TRBJ1-1, with D possibly TRBD1 on 6 matching bases. Looked up from germline, CDR1 is SGHAT and CDR2 is FQNNGV. The V gene lost 2 bases and the J gene lost 0 bases, with 16 bases spanning the gap. This CDR3 is 17 amino acids long. The chain's CDR3 is CASSLPQGWRMNTEAFF. CDR3 coding DNA: TGTGCCAGCAGCTTACCACAGGGTTGGCGGATGAACACTGAAGCTTTCTTT.

This clone came up a few times. The chain combines TRBV27 with TRBJ1-3, with 9 bases identical to TRBD1. Per germline, CDR1 MNHEY and CDR2 SMNVEV (reference sequence). CDR3 length: 14 amino acids. The V segment lost 8 bases and the J segment 0 bases; nucleotides outside the gene matches: 2. This CDR3 is CASRQGGSGNTIYF. CDR3 bases: TGTGCCAGCCGACAGGGGGGCTCTGGAAACACCATATATTTT.

Of note for this clone: Other DNA sequences in this specimen translate into the identical CDR3. This chain links TRBV9 with TRBJ2-5, with a possible D match to TRBD2 (5 bases). Germline V lookup: CDR1 SGDLS, CDR2 YYNGEE. CDR3 size: 15 residues. The V gene lost 2 bases and the J gene lost 4 bases, with 15 bases spanning the gap. CDR3 sequence (DNA): TGTGCCAGCAGCGTGGGTATTCAGGCGGGAGAGACCCAGTACTTC. Its translation is CASSVGIQAGETQYF.

V usage is TRBV15 and J usage is TRBJ1-5; 7 nucleotides line up with TRBD1. Unmatched junction bases numbered 9, after V lost 4 bases and J lost 6 bases. CDR1 and CDR2 from the germline V gene are LNHNV and YYDKDF (reference sequence). There are 15 residues in the CDR3. The CDR3 loop is CATSNKRGQGQPQHF. The CDR3 DNA reads as TGTGCCACCAGCAACAAAAGGGGGCAAGGTCAGCCCCAGCATTTT.

The rearrangement joins TRBV7-6 to TRBJ2-5; D possibly corresponds to TRBD2 (5 bases). Trimming took off 5 bases at V and 5 bases at J, with 12 bases between the two ends. Germline loops: CDR1 SGHVS, CDR2 FNYEAQ. The CDR3 sequence is 13 residues long. The CDR3 loop reads CASSVRGVETQYF. CDR3 sequence (DNA): TGTGCCAGCAGCGTACGGGGTGTGGAGACCCAGTACTTC.

The chain joins TRBV2 to TRBJ1-1; tentative D call: TRBD1 (6 bases). The V end was cut by 0 bases, the J end by 1 base, with 15 bases between. Germline V gives CDR1 SNHLY, CDR2 FYNNEI. There are 17 residues in the CDR3. CDR3 nucleotide sequence: TGTGCCAGCAGTGAAGCGCTTCTTAACAGGGCGAACACTGAAGCTTTCTTT. Its translation is CASSEALLNRANTEAFF.

This clone showed up just once. This sequence joins TRBV5-1 and TRBJ2-7; D may be TRBD1 (6 bases). The CDR3 is 17 residues long. From germline, CDR1 is SGHRS and CDR2 YFSETQ. V was pared by 0 bases and J by 0 bases, with 16 bases between. The CDR3 region has the DNA TGCGCCAGCAGCTTGGTTCCCGCAAGGGGGAGCTCCTACGAGCAGTACTTC. It encodes CASSLVPARGSSYEQYF.

The chain carries TRBV7-2 and TRBJ2-1, with 12 positions matching TRBD1. This CDR3 is built from 17 residues. The V and J ends lost 5 bases and 8 bases, in that order; junction bases with no gene match: 13. Germline loops: CDR1 SGHTA, CDR2 FQGNSA. CDR3 in amino acids: CASSPQAGTGGIYEQFF. Here the CDR3 DNA reads TGTGCCAGCAGCCCTCAGGCAGGGACAGGGGGCATTTATGAGCAGTTCTTC.

V is TRBV19 and J is TRBJ1-1; the D is unclear. Trimming left V 1 base short and J 5 bases short, with 2 bases between. CDR1 LNHDA and CDR2 SQIVND come from the germline V gene (reference sequence). The CDR3 length is 11 residues. The CDR3 loop is CASSIGTEAFF. The DNA of the CDR3 is TGTGCCAGTAGTATAGGGACTGAAGCTTTCTTT.

The CDR3 protein is CASSKGQGGNYGYTF. As DNA, the CDR3 is TGCGCCAGCAGCAAGGGACAGGGTGGGAACTATGGCTACACCTTC. The genes are TRBV5-1 and TRBJ1-2; 9 bases line up with TRBD1. The CDR3 is 15 amino acids. Trimming removed 4 bases from V and 2 bases from J; junction bases left unmatched: 6. Germline CDR1 reads SGHRS; CDR2 reads YFSETQ.

The chain recombines TRBV10-1 with TRBJ2-2; no reliable D call. The CDR3 has 16 residues. Germline V gives CDR1 WNHNN, CDR2 SYGVQD (reference sequence). Trimming shortened V by 4 bases and J by 3 bases, and 15 bases separated the two germline ends. The CDR3 protein is CASSGNIHKDTGELFF. CDR3 DNA: TGCGCCAGCAGTGGCAACATACACAAGGACACCGGGGAGCTGTTTTTT.

J is TRBJ1-1 and V is TRBV5-1, with D possibly matching TRBD1 (5 bases). CDR1 and CDR2 (germline): SGHRS, YFSETQ. V dropped 4 bases and J dropped 4 bases, with 14 bases sitting between them. This CDR3 contains 14 residues. Written as DNA, the CDR3 is TGCGCCAGCAGCACCCGACTCCAGGGCACTGAAGCTTTCTTT. Its protein is CASSTRLQGTEAFF.

This clone was counted a single time. The chain uses TRBV19 and TRBJ1-5, with D possibly being TRBD1 (5 bases). Germline V gene lookup returns CDR1 LNHDA and CDR2 SQIVND (reference sequence). V lost 5 bases and J lost 6, with 17 bases in between. CDR3 length: 15 amino acids. CDR3 region: CASSLTGGRGQPQHF. CDR3 in DNA: TGTGCCAGTAGTTTAACCGGGGGAAGGGGTCAGCCCCAGCATTTT.

V is TRBV11-2 and J is TRBJ2-7; D ambiguous. V lost 1 base to trimming and J lost 2 bases, with 6 bases between them. Germline CDR1 SGHAT, CDR2 FQNNGV. The CDR3 runs 13 residues. The CDR3 loop is CASSLVRAYEQYF. The DNA of the CDR3 is TGTGCCAGCAGCTTAGTGCGTGCCTACGAGCAGTACTTC.